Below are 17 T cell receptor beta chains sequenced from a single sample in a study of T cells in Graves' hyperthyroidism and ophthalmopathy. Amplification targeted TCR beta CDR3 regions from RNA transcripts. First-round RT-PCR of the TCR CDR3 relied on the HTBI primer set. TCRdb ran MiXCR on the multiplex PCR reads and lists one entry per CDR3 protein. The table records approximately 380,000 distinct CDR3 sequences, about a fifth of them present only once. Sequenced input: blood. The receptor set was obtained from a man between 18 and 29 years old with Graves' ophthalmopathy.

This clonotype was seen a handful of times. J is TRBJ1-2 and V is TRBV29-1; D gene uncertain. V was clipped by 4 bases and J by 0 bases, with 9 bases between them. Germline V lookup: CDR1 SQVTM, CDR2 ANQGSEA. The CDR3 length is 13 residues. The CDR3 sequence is CSVVDLSNYGYTF. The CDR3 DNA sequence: TGCAGCGTTGTGGATCTCTCTAACTATGGCTACACCTTC.

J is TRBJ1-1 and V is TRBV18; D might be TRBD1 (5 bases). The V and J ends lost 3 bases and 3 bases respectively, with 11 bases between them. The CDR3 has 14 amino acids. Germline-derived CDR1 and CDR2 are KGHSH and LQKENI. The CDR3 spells CASSPSAGHTEAFF. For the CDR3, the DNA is TGTGCCAGCTCACCCTCAGCAGGGCACACTGAAGCTTTCTTT.

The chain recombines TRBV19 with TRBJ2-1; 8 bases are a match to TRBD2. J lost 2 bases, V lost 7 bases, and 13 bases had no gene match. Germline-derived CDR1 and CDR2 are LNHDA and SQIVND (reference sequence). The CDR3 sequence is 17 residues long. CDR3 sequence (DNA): TGTGCCAGTACCGCCTGGGCGGGGGGCCCCCCCTACAATGAGCAGTTCTTC. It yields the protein CASTAWAGGPPYNEQFF.

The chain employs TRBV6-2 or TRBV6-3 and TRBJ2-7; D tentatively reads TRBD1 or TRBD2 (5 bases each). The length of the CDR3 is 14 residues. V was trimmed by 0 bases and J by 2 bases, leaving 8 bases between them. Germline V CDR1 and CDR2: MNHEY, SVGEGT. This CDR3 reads CASSYSGTAYEQYF. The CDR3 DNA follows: TGTGCCAGCAGTTACTCCGGGACGGCCTACGAGCAGTACTTC.

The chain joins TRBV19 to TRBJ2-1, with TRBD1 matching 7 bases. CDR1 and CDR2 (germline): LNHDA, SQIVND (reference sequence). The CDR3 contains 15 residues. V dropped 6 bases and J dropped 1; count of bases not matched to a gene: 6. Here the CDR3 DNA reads TGTGCCAGTAGGCCTGGGACAGTTTCCTACAATGAGCAGTTCTTC. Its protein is CASRPGTVSYNEQFF.

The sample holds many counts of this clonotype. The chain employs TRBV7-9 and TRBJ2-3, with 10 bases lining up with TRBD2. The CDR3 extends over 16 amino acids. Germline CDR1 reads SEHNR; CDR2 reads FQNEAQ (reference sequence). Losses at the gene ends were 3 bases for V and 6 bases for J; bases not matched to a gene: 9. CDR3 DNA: TGTGCCAGCAGCTTCCCGGGACTAGCGATATTCGATACGCAGTATTTT. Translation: CASSFPGLAIFDTQYF.

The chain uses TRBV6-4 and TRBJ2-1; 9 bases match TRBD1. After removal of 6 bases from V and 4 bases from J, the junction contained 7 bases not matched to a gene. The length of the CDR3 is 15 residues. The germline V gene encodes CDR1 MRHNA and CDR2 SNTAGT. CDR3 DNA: TGTGCCAGCAGCCCCTTAGGACAGGGGTACAATGAGCAGTTCTTC. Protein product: CASSPLGQGYNEQFF.

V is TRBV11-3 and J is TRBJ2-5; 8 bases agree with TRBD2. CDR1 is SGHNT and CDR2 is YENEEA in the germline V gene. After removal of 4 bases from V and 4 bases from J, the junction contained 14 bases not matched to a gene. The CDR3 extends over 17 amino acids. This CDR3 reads CASSSTFTGTRRETQYF. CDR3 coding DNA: TGTGCCAGCAGCTCCACTTTTACCGGGACTAGGCGAGAGACCCAGTACTTC.

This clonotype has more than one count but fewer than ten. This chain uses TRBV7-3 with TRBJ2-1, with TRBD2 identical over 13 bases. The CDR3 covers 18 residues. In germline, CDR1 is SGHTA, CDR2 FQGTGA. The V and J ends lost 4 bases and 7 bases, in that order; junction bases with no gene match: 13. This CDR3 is CASSSHTTSGGRINEQFF. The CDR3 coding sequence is TGTGCCAGCAGCTCACACACGACTAGCGGGGGGCGGATAAATGAGCAGTTCTTC.

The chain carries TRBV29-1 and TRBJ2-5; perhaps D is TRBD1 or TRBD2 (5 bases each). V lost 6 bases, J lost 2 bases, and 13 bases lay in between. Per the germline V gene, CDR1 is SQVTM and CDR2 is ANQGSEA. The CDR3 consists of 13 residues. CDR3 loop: CSVRGTGQETQYF. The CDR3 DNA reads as TGCAGCGTCAGAGGGACGGGTCAAGAGACCCAGTACTTC.

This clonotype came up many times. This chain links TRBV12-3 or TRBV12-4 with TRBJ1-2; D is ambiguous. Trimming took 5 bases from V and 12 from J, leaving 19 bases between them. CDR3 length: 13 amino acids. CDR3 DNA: TGTGCCAGCAGTCTCCCTCCTGGAGGCCCCCACACCTTC. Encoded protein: CASSLPPGGPHTF.

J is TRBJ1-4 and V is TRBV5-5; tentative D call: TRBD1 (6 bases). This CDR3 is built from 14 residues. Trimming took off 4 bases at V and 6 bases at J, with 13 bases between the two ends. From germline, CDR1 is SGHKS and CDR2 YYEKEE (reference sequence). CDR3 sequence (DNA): TGTGCCAGCAGCCCCGGGACACGCGATGAAAAACTGTTTTTT. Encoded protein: CASSPGTRDEKLFF.

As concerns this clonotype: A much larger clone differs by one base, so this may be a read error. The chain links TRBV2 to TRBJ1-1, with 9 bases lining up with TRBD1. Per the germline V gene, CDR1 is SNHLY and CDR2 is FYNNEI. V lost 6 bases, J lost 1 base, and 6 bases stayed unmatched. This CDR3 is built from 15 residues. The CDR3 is CASSAGTGPNTEAFF. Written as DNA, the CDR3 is TGTGCCAGCAGCGCCGGGACAGGGCCGAACACTGAAGCTTTCTTT. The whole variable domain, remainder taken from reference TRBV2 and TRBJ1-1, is EPEVTQTPSHQVTQMGQEVILRCVPISNHLYFYWYRQILGQKVEFLVSFYNNEISEKSEIFDDQFSVERPDGSNFTLKIRSTKLEDSAMYFCASSAGTGPNTEAFFGQGTRLTVV.

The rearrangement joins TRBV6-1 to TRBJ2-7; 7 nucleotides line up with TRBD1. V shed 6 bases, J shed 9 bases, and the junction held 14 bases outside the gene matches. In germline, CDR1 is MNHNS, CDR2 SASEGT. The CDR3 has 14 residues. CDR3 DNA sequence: TGTGCCAGCAGACTACGGACAGGCCCCTCCACGCAGTACTTC. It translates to CASRLRTGPSTQYF.

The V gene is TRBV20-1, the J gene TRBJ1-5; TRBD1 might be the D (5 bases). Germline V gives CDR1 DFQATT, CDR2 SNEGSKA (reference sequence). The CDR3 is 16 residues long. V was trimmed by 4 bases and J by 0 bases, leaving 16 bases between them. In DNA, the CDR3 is TGCAGTGCTACCCAACAGGAACTTTATAGCAATCAGCCCCAGCATTTT. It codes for CSATQQELYSNQPQHF.

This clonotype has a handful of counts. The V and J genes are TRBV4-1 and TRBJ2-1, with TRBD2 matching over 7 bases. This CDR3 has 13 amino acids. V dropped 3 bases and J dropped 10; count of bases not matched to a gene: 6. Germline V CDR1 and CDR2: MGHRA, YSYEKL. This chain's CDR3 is CASSQVAGLEQFF. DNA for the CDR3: TGCGCCAGCAGCCAGGTAGCGGGTTTGGAGCAGTTCTTC.

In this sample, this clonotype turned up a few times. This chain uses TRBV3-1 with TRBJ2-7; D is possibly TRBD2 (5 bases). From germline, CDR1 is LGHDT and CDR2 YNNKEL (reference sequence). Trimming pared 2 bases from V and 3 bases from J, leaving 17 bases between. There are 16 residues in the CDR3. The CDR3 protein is CASSQSGNQPNYEQYF. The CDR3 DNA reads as TGTGCCAGCAGCCAATCCGGGAACCAACCGAACTACGAGCAGTACTTC.